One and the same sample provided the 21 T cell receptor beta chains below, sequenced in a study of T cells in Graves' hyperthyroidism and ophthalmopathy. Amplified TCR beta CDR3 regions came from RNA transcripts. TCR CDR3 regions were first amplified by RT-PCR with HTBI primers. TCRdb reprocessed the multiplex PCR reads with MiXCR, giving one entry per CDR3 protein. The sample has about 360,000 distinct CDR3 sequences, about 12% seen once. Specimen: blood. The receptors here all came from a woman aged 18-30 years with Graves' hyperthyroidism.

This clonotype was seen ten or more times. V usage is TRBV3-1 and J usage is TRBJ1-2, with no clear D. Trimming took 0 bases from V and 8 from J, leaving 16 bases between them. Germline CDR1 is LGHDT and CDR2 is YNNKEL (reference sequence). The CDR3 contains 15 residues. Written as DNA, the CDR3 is TGTGCCAGCAGCCAAGAGGGAGCAGGCCCGCGCGGCTACACCTTC. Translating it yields CASSQEGAGPRGYTF.

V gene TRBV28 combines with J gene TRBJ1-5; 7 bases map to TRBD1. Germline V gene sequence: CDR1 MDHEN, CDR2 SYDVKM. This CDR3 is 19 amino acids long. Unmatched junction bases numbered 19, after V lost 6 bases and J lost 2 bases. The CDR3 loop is CASRDKTGTRQGRNQPQHF. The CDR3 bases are TGTGCCAGCAGAGACAAGACAGGGACCCGACAGGGACGCAATCAGCCCCAGCATTTT.

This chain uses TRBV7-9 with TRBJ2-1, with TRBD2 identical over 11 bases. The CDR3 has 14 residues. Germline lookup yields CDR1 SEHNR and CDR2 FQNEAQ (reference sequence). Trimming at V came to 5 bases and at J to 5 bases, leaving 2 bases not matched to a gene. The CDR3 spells CASSRSGGDNEQFF. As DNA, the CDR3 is TGTGCCAGCAGCCGTAGCGGGGGGGACAATGAGCAGTTCTTC.

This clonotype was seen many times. This CDR3 reads CASSPRGQGNQPQHF. For the CDR3, the DNA is TGTGCCAGCAGTCCGAGGGGGCAAGGCAATCAGCCCCAGCATTTT. The rearrangement joins TRBV6-1 to TRBJ1-5; TRBD1 agrees at 7 bases. CDR1 and CDR2 from the germline V gene are MNHNS and SASEGT. Trimming took 5 bases from V and 2 from J; bases not matched to a gene: 6. The CDR3 covers 15 residues.

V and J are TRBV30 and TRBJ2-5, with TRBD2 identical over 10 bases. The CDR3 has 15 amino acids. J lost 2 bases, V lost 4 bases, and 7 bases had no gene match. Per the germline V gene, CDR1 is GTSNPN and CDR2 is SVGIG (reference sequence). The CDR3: CAWTRTSGEQETQYF. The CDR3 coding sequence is TGTGCCTGGACCCGAACTAGCGGGGAACAAGAGACCCAGTACTTC.

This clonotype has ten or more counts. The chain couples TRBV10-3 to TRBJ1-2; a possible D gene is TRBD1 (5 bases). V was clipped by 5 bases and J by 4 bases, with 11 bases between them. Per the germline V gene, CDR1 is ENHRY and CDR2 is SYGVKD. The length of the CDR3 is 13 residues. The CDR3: CAISSDRSYGYTF. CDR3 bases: TGTGCCATCAGTAGTGACAGATCCTATGGCTACACCTTC.

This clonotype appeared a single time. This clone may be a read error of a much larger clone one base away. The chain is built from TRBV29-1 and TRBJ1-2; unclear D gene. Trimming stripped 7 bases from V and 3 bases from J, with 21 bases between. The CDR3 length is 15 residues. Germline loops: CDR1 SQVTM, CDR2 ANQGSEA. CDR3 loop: CSAYDSELVDYGYTF. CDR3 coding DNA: TGCAGCGCATATGATTCGGAGCTAGTAGACTATGGCTACACCTTC.

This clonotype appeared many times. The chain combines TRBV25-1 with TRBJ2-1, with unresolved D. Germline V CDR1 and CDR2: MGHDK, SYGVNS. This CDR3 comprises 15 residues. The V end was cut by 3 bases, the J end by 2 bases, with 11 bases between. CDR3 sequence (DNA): TGTGCCAGCAGTGATCCCCAGAATGCCTACAATGAGCAGTTCTTC. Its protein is CASSDPQNAYNEQFF.

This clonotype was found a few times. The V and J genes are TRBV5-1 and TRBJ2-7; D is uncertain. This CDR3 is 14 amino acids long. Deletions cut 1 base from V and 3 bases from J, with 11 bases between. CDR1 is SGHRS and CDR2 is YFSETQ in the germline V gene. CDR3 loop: CASSLTVPLYEQYF. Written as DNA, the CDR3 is TGCGCCAGCAGCTTGACAGTACCGCTCTACGAGCAGTACTTC.

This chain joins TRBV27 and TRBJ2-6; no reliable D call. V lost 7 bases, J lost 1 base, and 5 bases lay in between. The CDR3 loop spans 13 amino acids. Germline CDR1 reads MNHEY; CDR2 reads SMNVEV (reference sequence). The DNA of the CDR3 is TGTGCCAGCAAGAAGTCTGGGGCCAACGTCCTGACTTTC. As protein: CASKKSGANVLTF.

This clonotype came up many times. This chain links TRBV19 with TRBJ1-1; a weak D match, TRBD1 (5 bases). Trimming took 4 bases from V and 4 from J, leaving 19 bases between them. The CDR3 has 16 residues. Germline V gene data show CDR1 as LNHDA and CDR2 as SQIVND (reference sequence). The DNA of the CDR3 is TGTGCCAGTAGTACCCCTCGGGACCAGCGAGGCACTGAAGCTTTCTTT. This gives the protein CASSTPRDQRGTEAFF.

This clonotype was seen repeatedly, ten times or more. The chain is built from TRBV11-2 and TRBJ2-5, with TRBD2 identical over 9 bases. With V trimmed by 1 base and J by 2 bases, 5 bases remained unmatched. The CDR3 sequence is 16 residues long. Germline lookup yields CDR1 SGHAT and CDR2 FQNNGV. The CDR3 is CASSLGGRGGQETQYF. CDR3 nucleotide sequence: TGTGCCAGCAGCTTAGGAGGGCGGGGGGGTCAAGAGACCCAGTACTTC.

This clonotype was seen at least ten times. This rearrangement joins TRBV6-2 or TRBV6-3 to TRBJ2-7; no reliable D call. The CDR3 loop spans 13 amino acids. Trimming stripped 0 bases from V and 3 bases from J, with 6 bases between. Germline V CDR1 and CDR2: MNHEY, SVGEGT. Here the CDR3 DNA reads TGTGCCAGCAGTTACTCGATCCGCTACGAGCAGTACTTC. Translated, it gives CASSYSIRYEQYF.

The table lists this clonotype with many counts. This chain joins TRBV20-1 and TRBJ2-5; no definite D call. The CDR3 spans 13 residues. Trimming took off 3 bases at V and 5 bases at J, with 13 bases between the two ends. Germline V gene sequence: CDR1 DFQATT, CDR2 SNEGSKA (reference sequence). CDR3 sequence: CSASLSGPETQYF. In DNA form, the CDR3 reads TGCAGTGCTAGCTTATCGGGTCCGGAGACCCAGTACTTC.

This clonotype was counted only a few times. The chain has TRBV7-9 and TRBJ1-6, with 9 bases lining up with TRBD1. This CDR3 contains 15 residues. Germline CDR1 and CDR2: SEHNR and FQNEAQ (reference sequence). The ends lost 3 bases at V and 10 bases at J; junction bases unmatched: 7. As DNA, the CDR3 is TGTGCCAGCAGCTTCGCACAGGGGGCGCGGTCACCCCTCCACTTT. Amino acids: CASSFAQGARSPLHF.

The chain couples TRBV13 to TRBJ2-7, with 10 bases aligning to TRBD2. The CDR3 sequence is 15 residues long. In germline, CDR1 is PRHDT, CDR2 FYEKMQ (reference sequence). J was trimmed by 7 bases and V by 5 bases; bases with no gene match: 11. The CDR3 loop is CASSPRSGREGEQYF. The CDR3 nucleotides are TGTGCCAGCAGCCCCCGCAGCGGGAGGGAGGGGGAGCAGTACTTC.

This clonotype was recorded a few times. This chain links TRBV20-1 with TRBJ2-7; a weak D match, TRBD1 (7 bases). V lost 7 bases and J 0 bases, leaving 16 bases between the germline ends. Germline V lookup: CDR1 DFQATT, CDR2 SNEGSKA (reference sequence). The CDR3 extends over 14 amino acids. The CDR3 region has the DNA TGCAGTGGATGGGACAGCGGGCTCTCCTACGAGCAGTACTTC. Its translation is CSGWDSGLSYEQYF.

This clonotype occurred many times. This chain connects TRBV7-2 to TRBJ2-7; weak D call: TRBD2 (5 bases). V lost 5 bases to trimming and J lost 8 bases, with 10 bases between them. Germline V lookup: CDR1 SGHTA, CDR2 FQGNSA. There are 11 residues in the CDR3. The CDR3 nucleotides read TGTGCCAGCAGCCTGGACTCGAAGCAGTACTTC. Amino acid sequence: CASSLDSKQYF.

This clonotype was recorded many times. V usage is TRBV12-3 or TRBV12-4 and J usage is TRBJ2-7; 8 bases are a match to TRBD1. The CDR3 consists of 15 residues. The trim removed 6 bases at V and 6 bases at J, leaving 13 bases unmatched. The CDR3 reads CASSPRQGTYFEQYF. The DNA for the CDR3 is TGTGCCAGCAGCCCCCGACAGGGGACCTACTTCGAGCAGTACTTC.

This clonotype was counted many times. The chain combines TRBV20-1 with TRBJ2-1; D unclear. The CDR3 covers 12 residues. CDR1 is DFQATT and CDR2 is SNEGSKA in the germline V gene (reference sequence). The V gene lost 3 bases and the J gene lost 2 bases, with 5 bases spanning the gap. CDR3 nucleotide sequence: TGCAGTGCTAGCCCTACCTACAATGAGCAGTTCTTC. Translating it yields CSASPTYNEQFF.

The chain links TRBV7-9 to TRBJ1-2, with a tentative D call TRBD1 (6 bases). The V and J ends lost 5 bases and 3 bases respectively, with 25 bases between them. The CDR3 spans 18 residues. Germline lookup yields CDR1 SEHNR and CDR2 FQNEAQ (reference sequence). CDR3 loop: CASSVIGGGFLGDYGYTF. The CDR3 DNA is TGTGCCAGCAGCGTTATAGGGGGGGGGTTCCTCGGGGACTATGGCTACACCTTC.